The present entry profiles one TCR beta chain with its context. Being one base from a much bigger clone, this may be a read error. TCR beta VDJ and CDR3 were profiled, and genomic DNA was the template. MiXCR, run by TCRdb on the reads, gives a single entry per CDR3 protein. In the table there are more than 150,000 distinct CDR3 sequences, about 50% of which are singletons. These data come from a study of CD8+CD57+ T cells in acquired aplastic anemia. For the study at large: Isolated CD4+ and CD8+ cells, once sorted, yielded DNA averaging about 3.4 ug.

An expansion of CD8+CD57+ cells by flow cytometry had been shown in patients chosen for sequencing. The cohort consisted entirely of patients having severe acquired aplastic anemia. Blood was sampled before the patients had received any therapy. Sequencing was performed on sorted CD4+, CD8+, or CD8+CD57+ T cells (not recorded which) from PBMCs. The TCR sequence derives from a human donor with aplastic anemia.

Here the CDR3 reads CASSPGHRSTNTQYF. The CDR3 DNA sequence: TGTGCCAGCAGCCCGGGACACAGAAGCACAAATACGCAGTATTTT. The chain recombines TRBV6-1 with TRBJ2-3; D perhaps matches TRBD1 (6 bases). The CDR3 covers 15 residues. Germline V CDR1 and CDR2: MNHNS, SASEGT.